The 10 T cell receptor beta chains listed next were all sequenced from one sample in a study of shared clonotypes between healthy human individuals. Generated by immunoSEQ multiplex PCR, the TCRdb table keeps only in-frame clones and is missing some. The table has roughly 1 million clones, approximately 80% seen once. Material: memory CD4+ T cells from PBMCs. Subset given: CD45RA-negative fraction. The receptors originated from a man between 18 and 35 years old in good health. Some clones in this sample may be carry-over from other donors' samples.

This clone was seen repeatedly, ten times or more. The rearrangement joins TRBV27 to TRBJ1-2, with 11 nucleotides matching TRBD1. The CDR3 is made up of 15 amino acids. Losses at the gene ends were 3 bases for V and 7 bases for J; bases not matched to a gene: 7. Germline CDR1 MNHEY, CDR2 SMNVEV (reference sequence). The CDR3: CASSLAGQGAGGYTF. The CDR3 nucleotides read TGTGCCAGCAGTTTGGCCGGACAGGGGGCGGGTGGCTACACCTTC.

This clone has more than one count but fewer than ten. CDR3 protein: CASSLQGAVETQYF. CDR3 DNA: TGTGCCAGCAGTCTACAGGGGGCGGTGGAGACCCAGTACTTC. The genes are TRBV28 and TRBJ2-5, with 9 bases fitting TRBD1. In germline, CDR1 is MDHEN, CDR2 SYDVKM. V trimming: 5 bases; J trimming: 5 bases; junction bases outside the gene matches: 6. There are 14 residues in the CDR3.

On this clone itself: The sample carries other DNA sequences with the same CDR3. This chain links TRBV5-4 with TRBJ2-3; 8 bases line up with TRBD2. With 1 base clipped from V and 2 bases from J, the junction kept 3 bases outside the gene matches. CDR3 length: 15 residues. Per germline, CDR1 SGHNT and CDR2 YYREEE (reference sequence). CDR3 nucleotide sequence: TGTGCCAGCAGCTTGCTAGCGGGCACCACAGATACGCAGTATTTT. It is translated as CASSLLAGTTDTQYF.

The chain employs TRBV28 and TRBJ1-5; TRBD1 matches at 8 bases. In germline, CDR1 is MDHEN, CDR2 SYDVKM. The length of the CDR3 is 15 residues. The V segment lost 2 bases and the J segment 5 bases; nucleotides outside the gene matches: 5. The CDR3 nucleotides are TGTGCCAGCAGTTTACAGGGGGCAGCGGATCAGCCCCAGCATTTT. It specifies CASSLQGAADQPQHF.

This chain joins TRBV11-1 and TRBJ1-1, with no clear D. V was clipped by 1 base and J by 5 bases, with 8 bases between them. The germline V gene encodes CDR1 SGHAT and CDR2 FQDESV (reference sequence). The CDR3 consists of 13 residues. The CDR3 here is CASSLVRGTEAFF. CDR3 nucleotide sequence: TGTGCCAGCAGCTTAGTACGAGGGACTGAAGCTTTCTTT.

As for this clone: The same CDR3 also results from other DNA sequences found in this sample. The chain couples TRBV5-1 to TRBJ2-7; TRBD1 aligns across 9 bases. CDR3 size: 15 residues. Germline trimming cut 4 bases from V and 3 bases from J; bases unmatched to any gene: 8. Per the germline V gene, CDR1 is SGHRS and CDR2 is YFSETQ. CDR3 bases: TGCGCCAGCAGCCCGGGGGACAGGGCGAGCTACGAGCAGTACTTC. Translated: CASSPGDRASYEQYF.

J is TRBJ1-2 and V is TRBV5-1; 10 bases line up with TRBD1. This CDR3 is 16 amino acids long. J lost 4 bases, V lost 0 bases, and 6 bases had no gene match. Germline CDR1 SGHRS, CDR2 YFSETQ. CDR3 nucleotides: TGCGCCAGCAGCTTGGGGGACAGGGGTGGAGGCTATGGCTACACCTTC. The encoded protein is CASSLGDRGGGYGYTF.

The gene calls are TRBV5-5 and TRBJ1-2, with D uncertain. The CDR3 loop spans 16 amino acids. V was cut by 4 bases and J by 0 bases, with 16 bases left in between. Germline-derived CDR1 and CDR2 are SGHKS and YYEKEE (reference sequence). The chain's CDR3 is CASSVATYSTNYGYTF. CDR3 nucleotide sequence: TGTGCCAGCAGCGTTGCGACATACTCCACTAACTATGGCTACACCTTC.

The chain uses TRBV9 and TRBJ1-1; D possibly corresponds to TRBD1 (5 bases). CDR1 SGDLS and CDR2 YYNGEE come from the germline V gene. This CDR3 region has 14 residues. With 4 bases removed from V and 4 bases from J, the gap between germline ends came to 14 bases. In nucleotides, the CDR3 is TGTGCCAGCAGCCGGTCAGGGAGTGGCACTGAAGCTTTCTTT. Its translation: CASSRSGSGTEAFF. Looking up the rest from reference TRBV9 and TRBJ1-1 gives the full variable domain: DSGVTQTPKHLITATGQRVTLRCSPRSGDLSVYWYQQSLDQGLQFLIQYYNGEERAKGNILERFSAQQFPDLHSELNLSSLELGDSALYFCASSRSGSGTEAFFGQGTRLTVV.

Note on this clone: The same CDR3 arises from other DNA sequences in this sample as well. This chain uses TRBV7-2 with TRBJ1-2, with D uncertain. Trimming left V 1 base short and J 2 bases short, with 8 bases between. The CDR3 has 14 residues. Germline V CDR1 and CDR2: SGHTA, FQGNSA. The CDR3 loop is CASSLDGLNYGYTF. In DNA form, the CDR3 reads TGTGCCAGCAGCTTAGATGGCTTAAACTATGGCTACACCTTC.